This TCR beta chain was retrieved from a study of T cell responses to AZD1222 COVID-19 vaccine. Study-wide background: Second-dose intervals of approximately 4 or approximately 12 weeks were pooled.

Study results and limitations: CD4 TCRs linked to vaccination spanned spike, dominating at 160-218 and 743-854. Baseline seropositivity characterized only a handful of AZD1222 recipients. Repertoires in all cases were sampled only once the peak T cell response had passed.

Sequenced by immunoSEQ multiplex PCR; TCRdb stores in-frame clones only, minus some. The sample shows some 100,000 clones, 86% of them seen only once. On this clone itself: Its antigen remains unknown.

The CDR3 is 16 residues long. Germline CDR1 is DFQATT and CDR2 is SNEGSKA (reference sequence). V was clipped by 3 bases and J by 7 bases; unmatched bases: 13. The gene calls are TRBV20-1 and TRBJ2-1, with TRBD2 matching over 9 bases. Source: peripheral blood, taken on day 0 of AZD1222 vaccination. This clonotype was obtained from an adult in good health. This chain's CDR3 is CSASQTSGTLRNEQFF. The CDR3 DNA sequence: TGCAGTGCTAGTCAGACTAGCGGAACCCTCAGGAATGAGCAGTTCTTC.